This entry features one TCR beta chain sequence. This clonotype was counted at least ten times. Its antigen is still unknown. Per-nucleotide qualities are absent, and no much larger clonotype sits a single base away. Preparation of the library involved PCR. Instrument on record: Illumina HiSeq 2500. Unique molecular identifiers were incorporated into TCR beta cDNA libraries to reduce PCR and sequencing biases. Per 1 to 10 million input T cells, some 500,000 cDNA molecules were obtained, such that each molecule approximated one T cell. The patient libraries were prepared and sequenced with the same protocol used for the earlier healthy control dataset. Samples belonging to the same batch were prepared together, multiplexed and sequenced on a shared HiSeq lane. For the original study's pipeline: Raw barcoded reads were processed with MIGEC, discarding single-read molecular identifier groups before consensus assembly and CDR3 extraction. Clonotype tables were post-analysed with VDJtools, normalizing diversity by down-sampling all datasets to the smallest sample size. To correct batch-related cross-sample contamination, repertoire overlap clustering matched CDR3 amino acid sequences but not nucleotide sequences. The public reads were run again by TCRdb, first through fastp at Q25 and then through MiXCR, and only productive beta chains were kept. Identical CDR3 protein sequences are pooled into one entry, listed with their most common genes and DNA. None of the V and J calls come from the authors' own analysis; TCRdb made them. This sample is represented by hundreds of thousands of distinct CDR3 sequences; 36% of them were singletons. Around 4.7% of the sample is in the top ten clones.

These data are taken from a study of post-analysis software for immune sequencing data (dated by TCRdb to 2013 to 2016). About the full investigation: Disease courses on record covered relapsing-remitting, secondary progressive and progressive-relapsing multiple sclerosis, though some patients had no subtype annotation. The patient repertoires were compared against more than 10 previously published healthy control repertoires obtained from donors aged 6 to 25 years. A subset of samples was prepared in parallel using single-end sample barcoding, then pooled and co-amplified after Illumina adapter ligation. Results and caveats for the whole study, not just this receptor: Compared with controls, multiple sclerosis patients had significantly lower normalized Chao1 diversity, a finding suggesting substantial peripheral T-cell clonal expansion. The control group was slightly older than the multiple sclerosis patient group. A handful of TRBV segments, including TRBV5-6, TRBV5-1 and TRBV20-1, were significantly more frequent in patients than controls. Direct clustering with F measure showed strong co-clustering of samples prepared in the same batch, prompting a batch-effect correction.

TCR beta repertoires were profiled from peripheral blood of 10 to 15 young patients with multiple sclerosis to demonstrate the VDJtools post-analysis software. The patients with multiple sclerosis were children and adolescents between about 6 and 15 years of age. The CDR3 sequence holds 14 residues, the cysteine and phenylalanine included. The only DNA kept is the CDR3, 42 bases in frame from the first base. The junction carries 12 bases between V and J, which are trimmed by 8 bases and 1 base respectively. CDR1 LNHDA and CDR2 SQIVND were looked up in the germline V gene (reference sequence). The chain links TRBV19 with TRBJ2-1; the D call is tentative, TRBD1 or TRBD2, as each matches 5 bases. This sequence originates from a girl aged 10 to 17 with multiple sclerosis. The sequenced sample consisted of blood. The bases are TGTGCCAGTTACTCGGGACGGTCCTACAATGAGCAGTTCTTC. Translated, this gives CASYSGRSYNEQFF.